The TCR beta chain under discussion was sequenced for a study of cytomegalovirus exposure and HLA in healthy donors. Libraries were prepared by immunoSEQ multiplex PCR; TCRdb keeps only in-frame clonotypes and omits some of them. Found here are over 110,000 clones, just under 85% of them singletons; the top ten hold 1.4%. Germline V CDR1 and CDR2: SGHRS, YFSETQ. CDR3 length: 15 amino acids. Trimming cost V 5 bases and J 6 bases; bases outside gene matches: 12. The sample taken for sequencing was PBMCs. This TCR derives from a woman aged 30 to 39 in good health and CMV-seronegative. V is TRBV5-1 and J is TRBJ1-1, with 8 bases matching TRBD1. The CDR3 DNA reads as TGCGCCAGCAGGATTCAGGACAGGGTCAACGCTGAAGCTTTCTTT. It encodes CASRIQDRVNAEAFF.